What follows is one T cell receptor (beta chain) and its context. The antigen is not known. The data originate from a study of identical twins. General observations from the study: The study found excess low generation probability among twin-shared out-of-frame alpha sequences.

This CDR3 region has 16 residues. The germline V gene has CDR1 SEHNR and CDR2 FQNEAQ (reference sequence). Between the trimmed V and J ends, which lost 5 bases and 0 bases, there was a span of 13 bases. The cDNA had a unique molecular identifier and a template-switch universal primer site. TCRdb reprocessed the 5' RACE reads via MiXCR and lists one record per CDR3 protein. The data show 1.5 million to 2 million distinct CDR3 sequences, roughly a third seen once. Sequencing was done on a sample of cord blood. The TCR sequence derives from a newborn girl in good health. The chain is built from TRBV7-9 and TRBJ1-4; D might be TRBD1 (6 bases). CDR3 amino acids: CASSRGQIATNEKLFF. CDR3 DNA sequence: TGTGCCAGCAGCCGCGGACAGATTGCAACTAATGAAAAACTGTTTTTT.